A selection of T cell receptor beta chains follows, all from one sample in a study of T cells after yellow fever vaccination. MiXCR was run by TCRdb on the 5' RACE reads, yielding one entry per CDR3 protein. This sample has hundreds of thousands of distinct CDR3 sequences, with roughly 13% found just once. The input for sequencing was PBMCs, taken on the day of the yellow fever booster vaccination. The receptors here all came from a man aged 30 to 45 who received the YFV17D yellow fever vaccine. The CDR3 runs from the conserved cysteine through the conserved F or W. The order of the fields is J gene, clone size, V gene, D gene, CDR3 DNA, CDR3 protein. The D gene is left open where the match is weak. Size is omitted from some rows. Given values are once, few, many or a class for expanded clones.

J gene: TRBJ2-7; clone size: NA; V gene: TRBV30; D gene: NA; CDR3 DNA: TGTGCCTGGAGTACGGGAGTCGTCTACGAGCAGTACTTC; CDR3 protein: CAWSTGVVYEQYF
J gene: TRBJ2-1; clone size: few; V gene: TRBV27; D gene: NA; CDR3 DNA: TGTGCCAGCAGTTTGCGGGTCACCAAGGACAATGAGCAGTTCTTC; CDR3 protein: CASSLRVTKDNEQFF
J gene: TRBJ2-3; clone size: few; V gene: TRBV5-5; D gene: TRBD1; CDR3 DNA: TGTGCCAGCAGGGGGACAGGTCCCCGCACAGATACGCAGTATTTT; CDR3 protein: CASRGTGPRTDTQYF
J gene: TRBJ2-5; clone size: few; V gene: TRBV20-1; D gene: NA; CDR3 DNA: TGCAGTGCCCAGCGGCTGCAAGAGACCCAGTACTTC; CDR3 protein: CSAQRLQETQYF
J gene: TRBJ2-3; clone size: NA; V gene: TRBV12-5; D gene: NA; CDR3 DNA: TGTGCTAGTGGTTTGGCCGGAGAAACAGATACGCAGTATTTT; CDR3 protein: CASGLAGETDTQYF
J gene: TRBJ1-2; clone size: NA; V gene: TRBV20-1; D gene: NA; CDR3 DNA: TGCAGTGCTAGAGGATCCGGCAGGGCAGCCTATGGCTACACCTTC; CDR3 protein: CSARGSGRAAYGYTF
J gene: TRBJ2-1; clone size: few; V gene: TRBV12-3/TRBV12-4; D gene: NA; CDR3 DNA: TGTGCCAGCAGTTCTGGGGTAGCCGATGAGCAGTTCTTC; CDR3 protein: CASSSGVADEQFF
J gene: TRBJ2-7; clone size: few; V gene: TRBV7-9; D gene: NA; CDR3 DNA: TGTGCCAGCAGCCACGGGACCGTAACCTACGAGCAGTACTTC; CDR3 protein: CASSHGTVTYEQYF
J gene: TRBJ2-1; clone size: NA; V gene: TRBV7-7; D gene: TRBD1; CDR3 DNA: TGTGCCAGCAGTTTTGGGGGACAGAACAATGAGCAGTTCTTC; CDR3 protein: CASSFGGQNNEQFF
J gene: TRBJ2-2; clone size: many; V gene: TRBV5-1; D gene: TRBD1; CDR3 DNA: TGCGCCAGCAGCCCCCAAGGGGGCGGGAACACCGGGGAGCTGTTTTTT; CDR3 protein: CASSPQGGGNTGELFF
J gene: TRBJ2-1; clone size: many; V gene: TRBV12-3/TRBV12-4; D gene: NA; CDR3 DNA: TGTGCCAGCAGCTTTACAGGGTACAATGAGCAGTTCTTC; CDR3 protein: CASSFTGYNEQFF
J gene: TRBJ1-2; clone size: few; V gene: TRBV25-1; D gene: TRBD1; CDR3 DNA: TGTGCCAGCAGTCGGGACAGGGAATACTATGGCTACACCTTC; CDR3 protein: CASSRDREYYGYTF
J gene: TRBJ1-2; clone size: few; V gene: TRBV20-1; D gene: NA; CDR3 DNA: TGCAGTGCTAGAGATCCGAGAAGTTCCTTCTATGGCTACACCTTC; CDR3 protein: CSARDPRSSFYGYTF
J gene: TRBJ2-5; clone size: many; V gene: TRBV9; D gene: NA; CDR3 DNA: TGTGCCAGCAGCGTAGGTTTTAGCAACCAAGAGACCCAGTACTTC; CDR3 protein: CASSVGFSNQETQYF
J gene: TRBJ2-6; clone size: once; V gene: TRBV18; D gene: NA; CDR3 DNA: TGTGCCAGCTCACCACCAGTTTCTACCTCCTCTGGGGCCAACGTCCTGACTTTC; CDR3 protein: CASSPPVSTSSGANVLTF
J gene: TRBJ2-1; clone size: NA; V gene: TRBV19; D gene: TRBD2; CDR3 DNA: TGTGCCAGTACCTCGACTAGCTTCTCCTACAATGAGCAGTTCTTC; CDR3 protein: CASTSTSFSYNEQFF
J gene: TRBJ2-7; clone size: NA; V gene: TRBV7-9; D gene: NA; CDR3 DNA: TGTGCCAGCAGCCATTCGGGCCTAATGAGCGAGCAGTACTTC; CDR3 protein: CASSHSGLMSEQYF
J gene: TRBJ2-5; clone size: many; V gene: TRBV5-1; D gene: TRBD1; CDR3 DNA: TGCGCCAGCAGCTTGGGACAGGGACAAGAGACCCAGTACTTC; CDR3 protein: CASSLGQGQETQYF
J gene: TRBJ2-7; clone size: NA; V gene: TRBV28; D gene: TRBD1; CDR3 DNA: TGTGCCAGCAGTTTAACCGACAGGGATCTCTACGAGCAGTACTTC; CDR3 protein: CASSLTDRDLYEQYF
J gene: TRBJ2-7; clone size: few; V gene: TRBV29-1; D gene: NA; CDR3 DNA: TGCAGCGTCCGAGGACACGAGCAGTACTTC; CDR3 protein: CSVRGHEQYF
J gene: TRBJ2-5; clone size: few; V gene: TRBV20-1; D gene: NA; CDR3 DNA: TGCAGTGCTAGAGATCGTCTTAAGGCTAACCAAGAGACCCAGTACTTC; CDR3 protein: CSARDRLKANQETQYF
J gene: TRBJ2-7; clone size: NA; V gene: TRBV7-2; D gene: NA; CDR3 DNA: TGTGCCAGCAGCTTAGCGAGTGGTAGCGGCGAGCAGTACTTC; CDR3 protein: CASSLASGSGEQYF
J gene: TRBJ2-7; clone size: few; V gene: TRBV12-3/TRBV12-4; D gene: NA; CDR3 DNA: TGTGCCAGCTCCCCTGGGGCCGGAGTGGTATACGAGCAGTACTTC; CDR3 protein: CASSPGAGVVYEQYF
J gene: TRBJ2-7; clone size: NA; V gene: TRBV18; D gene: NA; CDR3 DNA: TGTGCCAGCTCACCCCTTCACGGGAGTCAAGGCGAGCAGTACTTC; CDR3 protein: CASSPLHGSQGEQYF
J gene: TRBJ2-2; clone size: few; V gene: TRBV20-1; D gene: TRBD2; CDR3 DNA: TGCAGTGCTAGAAAGCGGGAGCCCGGGGAGCTGTTTTTT; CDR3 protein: CSARKREPGELFF
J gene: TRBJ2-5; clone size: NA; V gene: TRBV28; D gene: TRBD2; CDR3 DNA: TGTGCCAGCAGCGGGACTAGCGGAGGGCCGGGGGAGACCCAGTACTTC; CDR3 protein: CASSGTSGGPGETQYF
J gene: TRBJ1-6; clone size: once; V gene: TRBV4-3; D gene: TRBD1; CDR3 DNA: TGCGCCAGCAGCCAAGATAGGGCAGGGGGCAATTCACCCCTCCACTTT; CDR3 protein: CASSQDRAGGNSPLHF
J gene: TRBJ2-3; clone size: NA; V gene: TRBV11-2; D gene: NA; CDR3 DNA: TGTGCCAGCAGCTTAGATATATTCAGATACGCTAGCACAGATACGCAGTATTTT; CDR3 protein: CASSLDIFRYASTDTQYF
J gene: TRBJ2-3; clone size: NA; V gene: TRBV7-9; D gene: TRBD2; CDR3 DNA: TGTGCCAGCAGCTTAGGCGGGAGAGGCGGAAGTGATACGCAGTATTTT; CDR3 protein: CASSLGGRGGSDTQYF
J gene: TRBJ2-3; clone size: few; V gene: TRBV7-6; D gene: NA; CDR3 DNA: TGTGCCAGCAGCTTCGGGTATGCGCAGTATTTT; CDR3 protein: CASSFGYAQYF
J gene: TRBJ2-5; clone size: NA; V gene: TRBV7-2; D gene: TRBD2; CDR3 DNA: TGTGCCAGCAGCTTAAGCCTCCTAGCGGGACAAGAGACCCAGTACTTC; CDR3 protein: CASSLSLLAGQETQYF